The rows below give T cell receptor beta chains drawn from one sample of a study of blood T cell repertoires in COVID-19. TCRdb's copy holds only in-frame clones and misses some; the assay was immunoSEQ multiplex PCR. This table has some 390,000 clones, roughly 91% appearing once. Sequencing used PBMCs or T cells enriched from blood (not recorded which). These receptors originate from a woman aged 30 to 39 who had recovered from COVID-19. Both conserved end residues are part of each CDR3. A D gene is named only where the DNA matches it firmly. The listing skips clone size in some rows; elsewhere it reads once, few, many or a size class.

-,TRBV4-1,TRBJ1-6,-,CASSQGEQPTSPLHF,TGCGCCAGCAGCCAAGGTGAACAGCCGACTTCACCCCTCCACTTT
-,TRBV7-2,TRBJ1-5,-,CASSLNPGDDQPQHF,TGTGCCAGCAGCTTAAACCCAGGGGACGATCAGCCCCAGCATTTT
TRBD1,TRBV9,TRBJ1-2,once,CASSVGGQVANYGYTF,TGTGCCAGCAGCGTAGGGGGACAGGTAGCTAACTATGGCTACACCTTC
-,TRBV12-3/TRBV12-4,TRBJ1-5,-,CASSPGPLRPQHF,TGTGCCAGCAGTCCCGGCCCACTACGACCCCAGCATTTT
-,TRBV15,TRBJ2-3,-,CATSRDLLTASDERDF,TGTGCCACCAGCAGAGATTTGTTAACTGCATCCGACGAGAGGGATTTT
TRBD1,TRBV19,TRBJ1-2,-,CASSSHRGLYGYTF,TGTGCCAGTAGTTCTCACAGGGGGCTTTATGGCTACACCTTC
TRBD1,TRBV30,TRBJ1-2,-,CAWNVPVGTGLTYGYTF,TGTGCCTGGAACGTGCCGGTAGGGACAGGGCTGACCTATGGCTACACCTTC
-,TRBV28,TRBJ1-6,-,CASSLAENNSPLHF,TGTGCCAGCAGTTTGGCTGAAAATAATTCACCCCTCCACTTT
-,TRBV7-9,TRBJ1-1,-,CASSSYNQGANTEAFF,TGTGCCAGCAGCTCTTACAACCAAGGAGCGAACACTGAAGCTTTCTTT
-,TRBV10-1,TRBJ2-3,-,CASKTWGGIYTDTQYF,TGCGCCAGCAAGACCTGGGGCGGAATTTACACAGATACGCAGTATTTT
-,TRBV3-1/TRBV3-2,TRBJ2-3,-,CASSRGRTDTQYF,TGTGCCAGCAGCCGCGGGCGCACAGATACGCAGTATTTT
-,TRBV19,TRBJ1-2,-,CASEDRLFGNYGYTF,TGTGCCAGTGAAGACAGGTTGTTTGGCAACTATGGCTACACCTTC
-,TRBV6-5,TRBJ2-7,-,CASSSRGVGEQYF,TGTGCCAGCAGTTCCCGCGGGGTCGGCGAGCAGTACTTC
TRBD1,TRBV5-4,TRBJ1-3,-,CASSKDRDSGNTIYF,TGTGCCAGCTCAAAGGACAGGGACTCTGGAAACACCATATATTTT
-,TRBV28,TRBJ2-2,-,CASSLRQQGGTGELFF,TGTGCCAGCAGTTTAAGACAGCAGGGGGGCACCGGGGAGCTGTTTTTT
-,TRBV12-3/TRBV12-4,TRBJ2-7,-,CASSFSSYYEQYF,TGTGCCAGCAGTTTCTCCTCGTACTACGAGCAGTACTTC
-,TRBV15,TRBJ1-1,-,CATSRPGAGYTEAFF,TGTGCCACCAGCAGACCAGGGGCAGGTTACACTGAAGCTTTCTTT
-,TRBV2,TRBJ2-1,-,CASRGLLSTHNEQFF,TGTGCCAGCAGAGGACTCCTGTCCACCCACAATGAGCAGTTCTTC
TRBD2,TRBV19,TRBJ2-5,-,CASSTGRGEETQYF,TGTGCCAGTAGTACCGGACGGGGGGAAGAGACCCAGTACTTC
TRBD1,TRBV28,TRBJ1-5,-,CVSRARGQVQPQHF,TGTGTCAGCAGAGCAAGGGGGCAGGTTCAGCCCCAGCATTTT
TRBD1,TRBV9,TRBJ2-2,-,CASSAGPGQGTGELFF,TGTGCCAGCAGCGCCGGCCCGGGACAGGGCACCGGGGAGCTGTTTTTT
-,TRBV4-2,TRBJ2-5,once,CASSRRVGETQYF,TGTGCCAGCAGCCGACGGGTTGGAGAGACCCAGTACTTC
-,TRBV7-9,TRBJ2-1,-,CASSLGNPGNEQFF,TGTGCCAGCAGCTTAGGAAATCCGGGGAATGAGCAGTTCTTC
-,TRBV28,TRBJ1-1,once,CASSLFRVRTEAFF,TGTGCCAGCAGTTTATTCAGGGTAAGGACTGAAGCTTTCTTT
-,TRBV10-1,TRBJ2-4,-,CASSTDSKNIQYF,TGCGCCAGCAGCACAGATTCCAAAAACATTCAGTACTTC
-,TRBV5-1,TRBJ1-1,once,CASSKQEGTEAFF,TGCGCCAGCAGCAAACAGGAGGGGACTGAAGCTTTCTTT
-,TRBV12-5,TRBJ2-7,-,CASGLTLGSYEQYF,TGTGCTAGTGGTTTAACTCTTGGCTCCTACGAGCAGTACTTC
TRBD1,TRBV11-2,TRBJ1-6,-,CASSTGTGMKRGGSPLHF,TGTGCCAGCAGCACCGGGACAGGGATGAAGAGGGGGGGATCACCCCTCCACTTT